These 2 T cell receptor beta chains share one sample of origin, sequenced in a study of OX40 agonist ivuxolimab in advanced cancers. Clones were sequenced by immunoSEQ multiplex PCR, and TCRdb holds only the in-frame ones, with some missing. The sample has 60,000 to 75,000 clones; around 93% are singletons. The sequencing here drew on CD4+ or CD8+ T cells sorted from blood, taken in a trial of the OX40 agonist ivuxolimab. The receptor source for this set is an adult with an advanced solid tumor such as melanoma, head and neck, liver or kidney cancer.

This sequence joins TRBV5-4 and TRBJ1-1; D is unresolved. The CDR3 is 11 residues long. V was shortened by 1 base and J by 8 bases, with 6 bases between the two germline ends. The germline CDR1 and CDR2 sequences are SGHNT and YYREEE (reference sequence). The CDR3 loop reads CASSLMSEAFF. The DNA for the CDR3 is TGTGCCAGCAGCTTGATGTCAGAAGCTTTCTTT.

The chain couples TRBV4-3 to TRBJ2-1, with a possible D match to TRBD2 (5 bases). The V gene lost 0 bases and the J gene lost 7 bases, with 19 bases spanning the gap. The CDR3 runs to 17 residues. CDR1 is LGHNA and CDR2 is YSLEER in the germline V gene. The CDR3 region has the DNA TGCGCCAGCAGCCAAGATTTTGGCGATCACCCGGGGAATGAGCAGTTCTTC. Its translation: CASSQDFGDHPGNEQFF.